The clone carrying this TCR beta chain turned up a few times. The CDR3 has 15 amino acids. Trimming pared 6 bases from V and 5 bases from J, leaving 17 bases between. Germline V gene sequence: CDR1 SGHAT, CDR2 FQNNGV. The sample is drawn from a study of blood T cells in healthy people across ages. Combining a sample-barcoded 5' primer with a J-beta primer mix, a second PCR ran for roughly 6 to 11 cycles. A single record per CDR3 protein comes from TCRdb applying MiXCR to the 5' RACE reads. The data contain under 950,000 distinct CDR3 sequences, over 20% of them seen just once; the ten biggest clones take up approximately 20%.

This sequence was found in a man in his 70s in good health. The chain recombines TRBV11-2 with TRBJ2-4; the D gene is possibly TRBD2 (5 bases). Specimen: blood. The DNA for the CDR3 is TGTGCCAGCAGTCCCGGAAGCGGACCCCAAAACATTCAGTACTTC. Protein: CASSPGSGPQNIQYF.